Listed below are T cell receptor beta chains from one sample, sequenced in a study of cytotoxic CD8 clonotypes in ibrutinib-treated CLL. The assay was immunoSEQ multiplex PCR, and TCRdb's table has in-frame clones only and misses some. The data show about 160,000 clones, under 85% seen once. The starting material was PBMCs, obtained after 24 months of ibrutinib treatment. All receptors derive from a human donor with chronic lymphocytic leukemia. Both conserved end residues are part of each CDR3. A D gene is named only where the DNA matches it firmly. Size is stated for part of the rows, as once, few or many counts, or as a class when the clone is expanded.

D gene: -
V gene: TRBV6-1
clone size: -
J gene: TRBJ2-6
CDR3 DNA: TGTGCCAGCAGTGAAGTGTGGGGCTCTGGGGCCAACGTCCTGACTTTC
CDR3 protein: CASSEVWGSGANVLTF

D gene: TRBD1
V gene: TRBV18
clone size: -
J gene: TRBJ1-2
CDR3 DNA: TGTGCCAGCTCACGAAGAGAGGGGGCGCAGAACTATGGCTACACCTTC
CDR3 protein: CASSRREGAQNYGYTF

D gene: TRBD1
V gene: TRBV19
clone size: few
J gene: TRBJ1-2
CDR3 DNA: TGTGCCAGTAGCAAACAGGGGGCTACAACCTCCTATGGCTACACCTTC
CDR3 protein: CASSKQGATTSYGYTF

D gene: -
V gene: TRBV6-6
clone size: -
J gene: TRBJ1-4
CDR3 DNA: TGTGCCAGCAGTTACGGGAACGAAAAACTGTTTTTT
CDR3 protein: CASSYGNEKLFF

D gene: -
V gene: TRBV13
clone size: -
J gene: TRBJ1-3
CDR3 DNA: TGTGCCAGCAGCTTACTCTTAGGGGATTCTGGAAACACCATATATTTT
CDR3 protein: CASSLLLGDSGNTIYF

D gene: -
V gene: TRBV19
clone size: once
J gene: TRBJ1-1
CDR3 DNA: TGTGCCAGTACCGACCCGGACTCTGAAGCTTTCTTT
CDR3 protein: CASTDPDSEAFF

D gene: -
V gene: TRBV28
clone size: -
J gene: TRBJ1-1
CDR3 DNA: TGTGCCAGCAGTTCTAACGATCCAGGGGTCACTGAAGCTTTCTTT
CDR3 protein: CASSSNDPGVTEAFF

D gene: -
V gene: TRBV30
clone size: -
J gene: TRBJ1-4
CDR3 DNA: TGTGCCTGGAGTCCACAGGGCTTTAGAGGTGAAAAACTGTTTTTT
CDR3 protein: CAWSPQGFRGEKLFF

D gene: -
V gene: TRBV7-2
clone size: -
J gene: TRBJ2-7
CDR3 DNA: TGCGCCAGCCGACCGGGTCGGGGACACTACGAGCAGTACTTC
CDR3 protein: CASRPGRGHYEQYF

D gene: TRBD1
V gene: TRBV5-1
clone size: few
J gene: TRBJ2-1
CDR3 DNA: TGCGCCAGCAGCTTGTTACAGGGGGACAATGAGCAGTTCTTC
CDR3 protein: CASSLLQGDNEQFF

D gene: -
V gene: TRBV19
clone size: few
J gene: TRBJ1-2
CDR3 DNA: TGTGCCAGTAGGGTCAAGCCCCATGGCTACACCTTC
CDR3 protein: CASRVKPHGYTF

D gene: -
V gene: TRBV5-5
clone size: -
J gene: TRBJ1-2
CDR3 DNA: TGTGCCAGCAGCTTAGATATGGGCTACACCTTC
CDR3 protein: CASSLDMGYTF

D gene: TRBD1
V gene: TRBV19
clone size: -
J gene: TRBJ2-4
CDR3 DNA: TGTGCCAGTAGTATTGGACAGGAGCTAGCCAAAAACATTCAGTACTTC
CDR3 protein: CASSIGQELAKNIQYF

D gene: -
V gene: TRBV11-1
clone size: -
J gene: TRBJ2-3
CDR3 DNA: TGTGCCAGCAGGGATGGCGGGAGCACAGATACGCAGTATTTT
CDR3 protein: CASRDGGSTDTQYF

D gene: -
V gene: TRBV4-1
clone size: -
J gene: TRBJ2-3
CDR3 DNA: TGCGCCAGCAGCCAAGGGGTCGAGGATACGCAGTATTTT
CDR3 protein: CASSQGVEDTQYF

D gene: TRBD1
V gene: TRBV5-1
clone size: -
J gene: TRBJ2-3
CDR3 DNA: TGCGCCAGCAGCTTGCCACGAGGACAGGGACCAGATACGCAGTATTTT
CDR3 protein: CASSLPRGQGPDTQYF

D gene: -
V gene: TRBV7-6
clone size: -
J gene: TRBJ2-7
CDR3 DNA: TGTGCCAGCAGCTTAGTAGATGTCAGGGTCTACGAGCAGTACTTC
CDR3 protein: CASSLVDVRVYEQYF

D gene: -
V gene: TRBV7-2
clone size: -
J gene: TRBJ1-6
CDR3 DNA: TGTGCCAGCAGCTTGCAGAATTCACCCCTCCACTTT
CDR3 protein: CASSLQNSPLHF

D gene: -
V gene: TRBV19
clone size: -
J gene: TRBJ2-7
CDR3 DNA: TGTGCCAGTAGTAGCCAGGGGCTAGCGGCCTACGAGCAGTACTTC
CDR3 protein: CASSSQGLAAYEQYF

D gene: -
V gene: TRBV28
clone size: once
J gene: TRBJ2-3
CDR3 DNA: TGTGCCAGCATGGGGTGGGATACGCAGTATTTT
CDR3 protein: CASMGWDTQYF

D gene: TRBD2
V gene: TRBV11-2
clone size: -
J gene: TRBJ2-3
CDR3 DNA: TGTGCCAGCAGCCCGGCCGGGGGGCGGGGGGGCTCAGATACGCAGTATTTT
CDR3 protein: CASSPAGGRGGSDTQYF

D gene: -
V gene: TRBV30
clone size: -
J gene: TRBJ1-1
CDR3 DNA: TGTGCCTGGAGTATCGGAGGGGGCACTGAAGCTTTCTTT
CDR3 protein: CAWSIGGGTEAFF

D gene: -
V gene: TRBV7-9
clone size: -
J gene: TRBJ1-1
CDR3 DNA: TGTGCCAGCAGCTTACGAACGGGGGCTGGGACTGAAGCTTTCTTT
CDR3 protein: CASSLRTGAGTEAFF

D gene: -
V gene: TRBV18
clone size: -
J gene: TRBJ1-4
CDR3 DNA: TGTGCCAGCTCACGCGGGATTGGTAATGAAAAACTGTTTTTT
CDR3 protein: CASSRGIGNEKLFF

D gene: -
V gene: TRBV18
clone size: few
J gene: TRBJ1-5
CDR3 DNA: TGTGCCAGCTCACCCGGGAATAGCAATCAGCCCCAGCATTTT
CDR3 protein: CASSPGNSNQPQHF

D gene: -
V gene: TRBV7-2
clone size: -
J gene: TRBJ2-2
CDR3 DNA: TGTGCCAGCAGCTTAGGGCAGGGGATATCTGGCGGGGAGCTGTTTTTT
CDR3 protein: CASSLGQGISGGELFF

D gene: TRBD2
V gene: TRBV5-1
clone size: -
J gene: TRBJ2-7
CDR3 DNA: TGCGCCAGCAGCTTGCAGCGGGAGGGCCGGAGCGAGCAGTACTTC
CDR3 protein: CASSLQREGRSEQYF

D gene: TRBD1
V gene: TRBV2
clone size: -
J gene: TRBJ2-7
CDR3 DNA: TGTGCCAGCAGTGGTACTTACCTCCGGGACAGAAATATAATTTCCTACGAGCAGTACTTC
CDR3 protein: CASSGTYLRDRNIISYEQYF

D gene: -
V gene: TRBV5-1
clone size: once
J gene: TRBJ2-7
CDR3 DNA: TGCGCCAGCAGGCTTGCCGCCAGCGACTCCTACGAGCAGTACTTC
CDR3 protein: CASRLAASDSYEQYF

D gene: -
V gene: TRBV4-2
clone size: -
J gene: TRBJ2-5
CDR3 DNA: TGTGCCAGCAGCCAAGGTCAGGAGCAGTACTTC
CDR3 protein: CASSQGQEQYF

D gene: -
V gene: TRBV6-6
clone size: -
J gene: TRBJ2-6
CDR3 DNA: TGTGCCAGCATCTACGGCACTGGGGCCAACGTCCTGACTTTC
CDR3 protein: CASIYGTGANVLTF

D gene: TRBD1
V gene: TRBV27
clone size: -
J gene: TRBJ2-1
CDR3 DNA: TGTGCCAGCAGTTTAAGGGACACAGGGGGATCCTACAATGAGCAGTTCTTC
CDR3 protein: CASSLRDTGGSYNEQFF

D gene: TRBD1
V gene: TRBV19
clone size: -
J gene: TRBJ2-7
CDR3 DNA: TGTGCCAGTAGTATAGGAACAGGGGACGAGCAGTACTTC
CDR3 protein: CASSIGTGDEQYF

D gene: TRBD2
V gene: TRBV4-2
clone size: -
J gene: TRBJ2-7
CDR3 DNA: TGTGCCAGCGGCAATAGCGGGAGAATGTCCTACGAGCAGTACTTC
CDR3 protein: CASGNSGRMSYEQYF

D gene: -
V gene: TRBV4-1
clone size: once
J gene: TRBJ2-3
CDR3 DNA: TGCGCCAGCAGAAGGGGCACAGATACGCAGTATTTT
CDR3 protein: CASRRGTDTQYF

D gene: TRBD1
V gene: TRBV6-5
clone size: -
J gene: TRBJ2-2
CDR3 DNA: TGTGCCAGCAGAAGACAGGGGAACACCGGGGAGCTGTTTTTT
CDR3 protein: CASRRQGNTGELFF

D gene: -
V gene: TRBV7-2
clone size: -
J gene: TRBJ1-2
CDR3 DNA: TGTGCCAGCAGCACCAGGGCCCTCTATGGCTACACCTTC
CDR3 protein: CASSTRALYGYTF

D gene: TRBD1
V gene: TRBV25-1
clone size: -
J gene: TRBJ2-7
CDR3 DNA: TGTGCCAGCAGAGAACAGGGGACGAACGAGCAGTACTTC
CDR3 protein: CASREQGTNEQYF

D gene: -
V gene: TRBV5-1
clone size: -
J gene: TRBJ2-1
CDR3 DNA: TGCGCCAGCAGCTTGCGGGGGAGTGGAGGATACAATGAGCAGTTCTTC
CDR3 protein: CASSLRGSGGYNEQFF

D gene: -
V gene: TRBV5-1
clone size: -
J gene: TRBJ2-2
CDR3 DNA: TGCGCCAGCAGCTTGGATTCATTGCGGTTGAACACCGGGGAGCTGTTTTTT
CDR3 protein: CASSLDSLRLNTGELFF

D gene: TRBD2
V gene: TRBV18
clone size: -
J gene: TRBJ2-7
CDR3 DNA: TGTGCCAGCTCACCAGTAGCGGGAGGTTCGCGCGAGCAGTACTTC
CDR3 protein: CASSPVAGGSREQYF

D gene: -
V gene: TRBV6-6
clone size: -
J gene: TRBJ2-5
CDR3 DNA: TGTGCCAGCATTGGCCTTCTCCAGGGGGAGACCCAGTACTTC
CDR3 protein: CASIGLLQGETQYF

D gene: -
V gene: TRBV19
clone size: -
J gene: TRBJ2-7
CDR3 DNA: TGTGCCAGTAGTGTCGGGGTCTCCTACGAGCAGTACTTC
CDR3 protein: CASSVGVSYEQYF

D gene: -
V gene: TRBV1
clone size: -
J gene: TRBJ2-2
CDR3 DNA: TGCACCAGCTCTGGGCTAGCGGCCACCGGGGAGCTGTTTTTT
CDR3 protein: CTSSGLAATGELFF

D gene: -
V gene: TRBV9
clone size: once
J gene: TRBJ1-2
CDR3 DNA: TGTGCCAGCAGCGTAGCGTCAGGATCGGATGGCTACACCTTC
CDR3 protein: CASSVASGSDGYTF

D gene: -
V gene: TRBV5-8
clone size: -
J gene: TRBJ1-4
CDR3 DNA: TGTGCCAGCAGCTTGGGACAGACAACTAATGAAAAACTGTTTTTT
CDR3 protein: CASSLGQTTNEKLFF

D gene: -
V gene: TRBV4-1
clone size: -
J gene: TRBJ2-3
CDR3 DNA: TGCGCCAGCAGCCGGGTGGGGGAGGCTACAGATACGCAGTATTTT
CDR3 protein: CASSRVGEATDTQYF

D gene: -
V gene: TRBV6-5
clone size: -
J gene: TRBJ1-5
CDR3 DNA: TGTGCCAGCAGTTACTCATTTGGGGGGAACCAGCCCCAGCATTTT
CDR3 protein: CASSYSFGGNQPQHF

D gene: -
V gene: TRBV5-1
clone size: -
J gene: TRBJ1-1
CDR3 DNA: TGCGCCAGCAGCGGGGGTGGAATAAACAATGGAGCTTTCTTT
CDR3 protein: CASSGGGINNGAFF

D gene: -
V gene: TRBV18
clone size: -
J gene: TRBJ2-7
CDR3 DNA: TGTGCCAGCTCACCCAGGACAGCATTCTACGAGCAGTACTTC
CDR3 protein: CASSPRTAFYEQYF

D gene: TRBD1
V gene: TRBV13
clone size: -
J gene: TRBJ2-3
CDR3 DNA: TGTGCCAGCAGCAAACTACAGGGGGCGGGCGCAGATACGCAGTATTTT
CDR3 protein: CASSKLQGAGADTQYF

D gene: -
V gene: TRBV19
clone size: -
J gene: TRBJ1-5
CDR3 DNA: TGTGCCAGTAGTACCGATCGACAGGGCAATCAGCCCCAGCATTTT
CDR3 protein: CASSTDRQGNQPQHF

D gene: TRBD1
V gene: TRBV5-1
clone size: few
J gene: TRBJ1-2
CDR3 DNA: TGCGCCAGCAGCTTGGCAGAATGGGACAGAGCTATAAACGGCTACACCTTC
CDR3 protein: CASSLAEWDRAINGYTF

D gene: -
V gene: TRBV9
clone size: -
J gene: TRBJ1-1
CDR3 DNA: TGTGCCAGCAGCTCTGCGGACAGACCGAACACTGAAGCTTTCTTT
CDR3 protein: CASSSADRPNTEAFF